Shown below are 30 T cell receptor beta chains from a single sample sequenced in a study of response to subunit inactivated influenza vaccine. MiXCR, applied by TCRdb to the RT-PCR reads, yields one record per CDR3 protein. The sample includes 500,000 to 550,000 distinct CDR3 sequences, around 25% of them seen just once. This sample also belongs to another study, concerning T cells expressing NK-cell markers. That paper notes: TCR beta cDNA was made by 5'RACE template switching with UMIs.

The sample in question was CD4+ T cells sorted from PBMCs, obtained roughly 12 days after vaccination. The receptor set was obtained from a man in his forties or fifties who received an inactivated influenza vaccine.

This clonotype was seen only a few times. This chain links TRBV7-2 with TRBJ2-5; TRBD1 might be the D (6 bases). CDR1 and CDR2 from the germline V gene are SGHTA and FQGNSA. V was shortened by 2 bases and J by 7 bases, with 17 bases between the two germline ends. The CDR3 is made up of 15 amino acids. CDR3 protein: CASSLQGRQTRTQYF. CDR3 bases: TGTGCCAGCAGCTTACAGGGGAGACAGACACGGACCCAGTACTTC.

The chain employs TRBV6-1 and TRBJ1-2, with D perhaps TRBD1 (5 bases). The CDR3 is 14 amino acids. The V gene's germline CDR1 is MNHNS and CDR2 SASEGT. V dropped 7 bases and J dropped 6 bases, with 18 bases sitting between them. CDR3 nucleotides: TGTGCCAGCACGAACAGAGGGAGGGGCCATGGCTACACCTTC. Protein: CASTNRGRGHGYTF.

The chain is built from TRBV20-1 and TRBJ2-1; 13 bases are a match to TRBD2. CDR3 size: 17 residues. The V gene's germline CDR1 is DFQATT and CDR2 SNEGSKA (reference sequence). With 0 bases clipped from V and 7 bases from J, the junction kept 9 bases outside the gene matches. CDR3 sequence (DNA): TGCAGTGCTAGAGATCCCGGGACTAGCGGGAAGTGGAATGAGCAGTTCTTC. Translation: CSARDPGTSGKWNEQFF.

Ten or more counts support this clonotype. The rearrangement joins TRBV3-1 to TRBJ2-1; D is uncertain. V was clipped by 2 bases and J by 0 bases, with 5 bases between them. This CDR3 is built from 14 residues. Germline CDR1 and CDR2: LGHDT and YNNKEL (reference sequence). The CDR3 sequence: CASSQLSSYNEQFF. DNA of the CDR3: TGTGCCAGCAGCCAACTCAGCTCCTACAATGAGCAGTTCTTC.

This clonotype was seen repeatedly, ten times or more. The chain joins TRBV7-9 to TRBJ1-1; D call uncertain. The CDR3 is made up of 14 amino acids. In germline, CDR1 is SEHNR, CDR2 FQNEAQ (reference sequence). Trimming took off 5 bases at V and 0 bases at J, with 10 bases between the two ends. The CDR3 here is CASSEGVMNTEAFF. CDR3 sequence (DNA): TGTGCCAGCAGCGAGGGAGTTATGAACACTGAAGCTTTCTTT.

The chain has TRBV5-1 and TRBJ2-4; TRBD2 might be the D (6 bases). This CDR3 has 14 amino acids. CDR1 and CDR2 from the germline V gene are SGHRS and YFSETQ. V lost 3 bases and J lost 0, with 7 bases in between. The CDR3 DNA reads as TGCGCCAGCAGCTCGGGAGTAGCCAAAAACATTCAGTACTTC. Protein sequence: CASSSGVAKNIQYF.

V usage is TRBV29-1 and J usage is TRBJ2-5; either TRBD1 or TRBD2 may fit D (5 bases each). The germline V and J ends were trimmed by 7 bases and 4 bases, with 13 bases remaining between them. CDR3 length: 12 amino acids. CDR1 is SQVTM and CDR2 is ANQGSEA in the germline V gene. The CDR3 spells CSGGRGSETQYF. Here the CDR3 DNA reads TGCAGCGGGGGACGGGGCTCAGAGACCCAGTACTTC.

The chain carries TRBV14 and TRBJ2-7; 9 positions match TRBD1. V lost 5 bases and J lost 3; bases outside the gene matches: 2. Germline V CDR1 and CDR2: SGHDN, FVKESK. This CDR3 comprises 13 residues. CDR3 protein: CASSRTGVYEQYF. The CDR3 bases are TGTGCCAGCAGCAGGACAGGGGTCTACGAGCAGTACTTC.

The genes are TRBV6-1 and TRBJ1-3, with D unclear. Trimming left V 6 bases short and J 0 bases short, with 12 bases between. This CDR3 contains 15 residues. Germline V lookup: CDR1 MNHNS, CDR2 SASEGT. The CDR3 region has the DNA TGTGCCAGCAGACGTAACGGGGACTCTGGAAACACCATATATTTT. Translated, it gives CASRRNGDSGNTIYF.

This clonotype appeared a few times. The chain recombines TRBV5-1 with TRBJ1-3; tentatively, D is TRBD1 (5 bases). V lost 4 bases and J 5 bases, leaving 13 bases between the germline ends. The CDR3 is 14 amino acids. The germline V gene encodes CDR1 SGHRS and CDR2 YFSETQ. CDR3 in amino acids: CASSGGESRNTIYF. The DNA for the CDR3 is TGCGCCAGCAGCGGGGGGGAGTCCAGAAACACCATATATTTT.

The rearrangement links TRBV29-1 to TRBJ2-5; D is perhaps TRBD1 or TRBD2 (5 bases each). CDR3 length: 12 residues. CDR1 is SQVTM and CDR2 is ANQGSEA in the germline V gene. V was cut by 6 bases and J by 4 bases, with 12 bases left in between. DNA of the CDR3: TGCAGCGTCGTTTCCGGGACAGAGACCCAGTACTTC. Protein: CSVVSGTETQYF.

The chain employs TRBV10-3 and TRBJ2-7, with 10 bases matching TRBD1. With 6 bases clipped from V and 6 bases from J, the junction kept 8 bases outside the gene matches. Germline lookup yields CDR1 ENHRY and CDR2 SYGVKD. The CDR3 covers 14 residues. The DNA of the CDR3 is TGTGCCATCAGCGCCGGGACAGGGGTGGGCGAGCAGTACTTC. This codes for CAISAGTGVGEQYF.

The chain combines TRBV3-1 with TRBJ2-3; weak D call: TRBD2 (6 bases). CDR1 is LGHDT and CDR2 is YNNKEL in the germline V gene (reference sequence). There are 15 residues in the CDR3. V was trimmed by 0 bases and J by 1 base, leaving 8 bases between them. The chain's CDR3 is CASSQEPGGTDTQYF. The CDR3 coding sequence is TGTGCCAGCAGCCAAGAACCGGGGGGCACAGATACGCAGTATTTT.

This clonotype was seen a handful of times. V and J are TRBV3-1 and TRBJ2-7; TRBD2 matches 9 bases. The germline V gene has CDR1 LGHDT and CDR2 YNNKEL (reference sequence). J gave up 6 bases and V 6 bases, and 9 bases lay outside the gene matches. There are 14 residues in the CDR3. The CDR3 DNA sequence: TGTGCCAGCAGGAGAGCGGGGGGCCTAGGCGAGCAGTACTTC. It codes for CASRRAGGLGEQYF.

This clonotype was found a few times. The chain combines TRBV3-1 with TRBJ2-1, with D possibly matching TRBD2 (5 bases). This CDR3 contains 14 residues. Germline assignment: CDR1 LGHDT and CDR2 YNNKEL (reference sequence). V was trimmed by 4 bases and J by 7 bases, leaving 14 bases between them. CDR3 amino acids: CASSRKLWENEQFF. Here the CDR3 DNA reads TGTGCCAGCAGCCGGAAACTGTGGGAGAATGAGCAGTTCTTC.

V gene TRBV11-2 combines with J gene TRBJ2-1; tentatively, D is TRBD2 (6 bases). CDR1 is SGHAT and CDR2 is FQNNGV in the germline V gene. V lost 3 bases, J lost 7 bases, and 13 bases lay in between. The CDR3 has 14 residues. Written as DNA, the CDR3 is TGTGCCAGCAGCTTCTCTAGCGCGGATAATGAGCAGTTCTTC. It codes for CASSFSSADNEQFF.

This clonotype was seen a handful of times. The V call is TRBV4-2, the J call TRBJ1-5; unclear D gene. V was shortened by 0 bases and J by 4 bases, with 10 bases between the two germline ends. CDR1 and CDR2 (germline): LGHNA, YNFKEQ. The CDR3 loop spans 15 amino acids. CDR3 sequence (DNA): TGTGCCAGCAGCCAAGATACCGACCAGAATCAGCCCCAGCATTTT. Protein sequence: CASSQDTDQNQPQHF.

V gene TRBV30 combines with J gene TRBJ2-7; D remains ambiguous. CDR3 length: 14 amino acids. V was clipped by 7 bases and J by 0 bases, with 16 bases between them. Germline loops: CDR1 GTSNPN, CDR2 SVGIG (reference sequence). CDR3 amino acids: CASHDMTSSYEQYF. The CDR3 coding sequence is TGTGCCTCCCATGATATGACGAGCTCCTACGAGCAGTACTTC.

This clonotype was seen more than once but under ten times. The chain carries TRBV20-1 and TRBJ2-7, with 10 bases matching TRBD1. The CDR3 is made up of 13 amino acids. Germline V gene lookup returns CDR1 DFQATT and CDR2 SNEGSKA (reference sequence). V lost 6 bases to trimming and J lost 3 bases; unmatched junction nucleotides: 5. CDR3 in amino acids: CSALDRGNYEQYF. As DNA, the CDR3 is TGCAGTGCCTTGGACAGGGGGAACTACGAGCAGTACTTC.

V and J are TRBV7-9 and TRBJ1-5, with D tentatively TRBD1 (5 bases). Germline V CDR1 and CDR2: SEHNR, FQNEAQ (reference sequence). CDR3 length: 14 amino acids. Trimming shortened V by 4 bases and J by 8 bases, and 15 bases separated the two germline ends. The CDR3 is CASSSDEGTEPQHF. CDR3 nucleotides: TGTGCCAGCAGCTCCGATGAGGGGACTGAGCCCCAGCATTTT.

The chain carries TRBV28 and TRBJ1-3; D remains ambiguous. There are 17 residues in the CDR3. Trimming shortened V by 5 bases and J by 0 bases, and 17 bases separated the two germline ends. Germline values: CDR1 MDHEN, CDR2 SYDVKM. CDR3 DNA sequence: TGTGCCAGCAGTCCGCGGGCCCAAGCCGTCTCTGGAAACACCATATATTTT. It translates to CASSPRAQAVSGNTIYF.

This clonotype has ten or more counts. V and J are TRBV20-1 and TRBJ1-1, with D possibly being TRBD1 (6 bases). Germline assignment: CDR1 DFQATT and CDR2 SNEGSKA (reference sequence). Trimming took off 5 bases at V and 4 bases at J, with 17 bases between the two ends. The CDR3 runs to 14 residues. As DNA, the CDR3 is TGCAGTGCTCTCGACAGGCGGAAGGGCACTGAAGCTTTCTTT. It yields the protein CSALDRRKGTEAFF.

This clonotype was counted between two and nine times. This chain links TRBV3-1 with TRBJ2-1; no definite D call. Deletions cut 2 bases from V and 10 bases from J, with 12 bases between. Germline CDR1 is LGHDT and CDR2 is YNNKEL (reference sequence). CDR3 length equals 13 residues. CDR3 residues: CASSQTTGVEQFF. CDR3 nucleotides: TGTGCCAGCAGCCAAACAACCGGCGTAGAGCAGTTCTTC.

This clonotype was seen more than once but under ten times. The rearrangement joins TRBV12-3 or TRBV12-4 to TRBJ1-1; TRBD1 agrees at 8 bases. Trimming removed 6 bases from V and 4 bases from J; junction bases left unmatched: 7. CDR3 length: 14 amino acids. The CDR3: CASSPDRVVTEAFF. For the CDR3, the DNA is TGTGCCAGCAGCCCGGACAGGGTGGTCACTGAAGCTTTCTTT.

The chain is built from TRBV11-2 and TRBJ2-2, with TRBD1 matching over 7 bases. Germline V lookup: CDR1 SGHAT, CDR2 FQNNGV. Germline trimming cut 3 bases from V and 7 bases from J; bases unmatched to any gene: 11. CDR3 size: 16 residues. For the CDR3, the DNA is TGTGCCAGCAGCTTCAGGGGGTCGGGATACGGCGGGGAGCTGTTTTTT. Translating gives CASSFRGSGYGGELFF.

There are many counts of this clonotype. The chain couples TRBV7-6 to TRBJ2-3; 10 bases agree with TRBD2. This CDR3 has 17 amino acids. V was pared by 4 bases and J by 1 base, with 8 bases of the junction left unmatched. Germline CDR1 and CDR2: SGHVS and FNYEAQ. The CDR3 here is CASSSAGGITRTDTQYF. Here the CDR3 DNA reads TGTGCCAGCAGCTCAGCGGGAGGGATCACTCGCACAGATACGCAGTATTTT.

In this sample, this clonotype turned up a few times. This sequence joins TRBV5-4 and TRBJ2-1; weak D call: TRBD2 (7 bases). V was pared by 0 bases and J by 0 bases, with 10 bases between. This CDR3 spans 16 amino acids. Germline V CDR1 and CDR2: SGHNT, YYREEE (reference sequence). CDR3 nucleotides: TGTGCCAGCAGCTTGGCGGGGGGCGCCTCCTACAATGAGCAGTTCTTC. It translates to CASSLAGGASYNEQFF.

This clonotype was observed a handful of times. The CDR3 DNA is TGTGCCAGCAGCGTAGGACCAGGGGGGTCAGATACGCAGTATTTT. Protein sequence: CASSVGPGGSDTQYF. V and J are TRBV9 and TRBJ2-3; weak D call: TRBD1 (7 bases). Germline values: CDR1 SGDLS, CDR2 YYNGEE. The V end lost 0 bases, the J end lost 4 bases, and 12 bases lay between the germline ends. The CDR3 is 15 residues long.

V is TRBV10-3 and J is TRBJ2-1; 10 bases are a match to TRBD1. The germline CDR1 and CDR2 sequences are ENHRY and SYGVKD. Trimming at V came to 6 bases and at J to 4 bases, leaving 6 bases not matched to a gene. The length of the CDR3 is 15 residues. Here the CDR3 reads CAIRPRGQGYNEQFF. The CDR3, as DNA: TGTGCCATCAGACCGAGGGGACAGGGGTACAATGAGCAGTTCTTC.

This clonotype was found many times. V and J are TRBV5-1 and TRBJ2-3; D ambiguous. The CDR3 is 16 amino acids. The V gene lost 5 bases and the J gene lost 0 bases, with 16 bases spanning the gap. Germline values: CDR1 SGHRS, CDR2 YFSETQ. CDR3 in amino acids: CASSRALIGSTDTQYF. In nucleotides, the CDR3 is TGCGCCAGCAGTCGGGCCCTGATAGGTAGCACAGATACGCAGTATTTT.